This record concerns one TCR beta chain sequence. Its antigen is not identified. 60 Vbeta and 13 Jbeta primers were used in PCR. TCRdb's copy holds only in-frame clones and misses some; the assay was immunoSEQ multiplex PCR. The data show around 100,000 clones, less than 80% seen once. These data come from a study of cytomegalovirus exposure and HLA in healthy donors. With 6 bases removed from V and 0 bases from J, the gap between germline ends came to 14 bases. Germline V gene sequence: CDR1 SGDLS, CDR2 YYNGEE. The CDR3 loop spans 15 amino acids. Whole-study results and caveats: Roughly even sequencing depth across donors was the assumption behind the presence/absence analyses. TCR beta sequences reportedly predicted most subjects' HLA-A and HLA-B alleles accurately. Later findings reportedly placed an Asian-associated ancestry cluster below the approximately 650-donor mean for N-insertions. It is likely that the observed cluster of highly shared sequence variants was a sequencing artifact.

The V and J genes are TRBV9 and TRBJ2-3; D is possibly TRBD1 (5 bases). Sequences were obtained from PBMCs. The clonotype originates from a woman aged 35 to 49 in good health and CMV-seropositive. The CDR3 DNA sequence: TGTGCCAGCAACCCGACAGCTTCTAGCACAGATACGCAGTATTTT. It translates to CASNPTASSTDTQYF.